The rows below give T cell receptor beta chains drawn from one sample of a study of Graves' ophthalmopathy and Graves' hyperthyroidism. TCRdb redid the calling of the multiplex PCR reads with MiXCR, one entry per CDR3 protein. The sample yields about 550,000 distinct CDR3 sequences, approximately 35% seen once. Specimen: peripheral blood or thyroid tissue (not recorded which). The source is an adult man with Graves' hyperthyroidism. CDR3s include the opening cysteine and the closing phenylalanine or tryptophan. The order of the fields is V gene, J gene, D gene, clone size, CDR3 DNA, CDR3 protein. The D gene is left open where the match is weak. Rows give clone size only sometimes, using once, few, many, or a class for an expanded clone.

TRBV20-1	TRBJ2-3	TRBD1	NA	TGCAGTGCTCAGACAGGGGATCTTGCAGATACGCAGTATTTT	CSAQTGDLADTQYF
TRBV9	TRBJ1-2	TRBD1	NA	TGTGCCAGCGCTGGATGGCAGGGGGCCTATGGCTACACCTTC	CASAGWQGAYGYTF
TRBV6-5	TRBJ1-2	NA	few	TGTGCCAGCAGTGGCCCCCCAGGCGGGCCCTATGGCTACACCTTC	CASSGPPGGPYGYTF
TRBV29-1	TRBJ1-1	TRBD1	NA	TGCAGCTTAGTTGCAGGGGGGACTGAAGCTTTCTTT	CSLVAGGTEAFF
TRBV29-1	TRBJ1-1	TRBD1	NA	TGCAGCGTTGCCTTAGGGGGCAGAACTGAAGCTTTCTTT	CSVALGGRTEAFF
TRBV7-2	TRBJ2-5	NA	many	TGTGCCAGCATCCCGGGGCAGGCCCTCCAAGAGACCCAGTACTTC	CASIPGQALQETQYF
TRBV29-1	TRBJ1-4	TRBD1	NA	TGCAGCGTTTCTGGGACAGCAACTAATGAAAAACTGTTTTTT	CSVSGTATNEKLFF
TRBV10-3	TRBJ1-1	NA	NA	TGTGCCATAGGGGAAGCGGGGAGCACTGAAGCTTTCTTT	CAIGEAGSTEAFF
TRBV10-3	TRBJ2-7	NA	many	TGTGCCATCAGTGAGTCGGTGACAGACTTGTCCTACGAGCAGTACTTC	CAISESVTDLSYEQYF
TRBV5-6	TRBJ2-2	NA	NA	TGTGCCAGCAGCCCGACCAGGGAGCTGTTTTTT	CASSPTRELFF
TRBV5-5	TRBJ2-5	TRBD2	many	TGTGCCAGCAGCTTGTATTCGTACGGGGGGGAGACCCAGTACTTC	CASSLYSYGGETQYF
TRBV20-1	TRBJ2-3	TRBD1	NA	TGCAGTGCTAGAATCCGGGACAGGACTAGCACAGATACGCAGTATTTT	CSARIRDRTSTDTQYF
TRBV7-3	TRBJ2-5	NA	NA	TGTGCCAGCAGCTCTCCTACGGAGGAGACCCAGTACTTC	CASSSPTEETQYF
TRBV10-3	TRBJ2-2	TRBD2	many	TGTGCCATCAGCTCATCCGGGACTAGCGGGGGCTTCGCGAACACCGGGGAGCTGTTTTTT	CAISSSGTSGGFANTGELFF
TRBV2	TRBJ1-4	NA	NA	TGTGCCAGCAGTTTTACTCCCAGGAAAGAAAAACTGTTTTTT	CASSFTPRKEKLFF
TRBV29-1	TRBJ2-2	NA	medium-sized	TGCAGCGTTTTTTTTCCTTCCGCGAACACCGGGGAGCTGTTTTTT	CSVFFPSANTGELFF
TRBV12-3/TRBV12-4	TRBJ1-2	NA	NA	TGTGCCAGCAGCGTCGGACTAGCGGGGGCCTATGGCTACACCTTC	CASSVGLAGAYGYTF
TRBV10-3	TRBJ1-1	TRBD1	NA	TGTGCCATCAGGGCAGGACAGGGAGACACTGAAGCTTTCTTT	CAIRAGQGDTEAFF
TRBV7-9	TRBJ2-5	NA	many	TGTGCCAGCGCTAGCGCTCAAGAGACCCAGTACTTC	CASASAQETQYF
TRBV29-1	TRBJ1-1	NA	once	TGCAGCCAGCACAGGGAGACGAACACTGAAGCTTTCTTT	CSQHRETNTEAFF
TRBV5-6	TRBJ2-2	NA	many	TGTGCCAGCAGCTTGTTACAGACGAACACCGGGGAGCTGTTTTTT	CASSLLQTNTGELFF
TRBV20-1	TRBJ1-3	NA	many	TGCAGTGCTAGAGCCGGGGGTGGTGGAAACACCATATATTTT	CSARAGGGGNTIYF
TRBV27	TRBJ1-5	TRBD1	few	TGTGCCAGCAGGAGCCTCGGGACAGGCATAAATCAGCCCCAGCATTTT	CASRSLGTGINQPQHF
TRBV14	TRBJ2-5	TRBD1	many	TGTGCCAGCAGCCCGCCGGACAGGGAAGAGACCCAGTACTTC	CASSPPDREETQYF
TRBV12-3/TRBV12-4	TRBJ1-5	NA	NA	TGTGCCAGCAGGCCACCGGGGGGTAGCAATCAGCCCCAGCATTTT	CASRPPGGSNQPQHF
TRBV24-1	TRBJ1-1	NA	many	TGTGCCACCAGTGACAGGGTGGGCACTGAAGCTTTCTTT	CATSDRVGTEAFF
TRBV2	TRBJ2-3	TRBD2	few	TGTGCCAGCAGTGAAGCAAGGCGGGGGATAACAGATACGCAGTATTTT	CASSEARRGITDTQYF
TRBV11-2	TRBJ2-1	TRBD2	NA	TGTGCCAGCAGCTATGGCGGGAGGGACGACAATGAGCAGTTCTTC	CASSYGGRDDNEQFF
TRBV6-5	TRBJ1-2	TRBD1	few	TGTGCCAGCAGTCAAGTGACAGGGAGGGTATCTAGCTATGGCTACACCTTC	CASSQVTGRVSSYGYTF
TRBV6-2/TRBV6-3	TRBJ2-5	NA	NA	TGTGCCAGCAGTACAGCACGGGAGACCCAGTACTTC	CASSTARETQYF
TRBV29-1	TRBJ1-2	NA	NA	TGCAGCTTATCGGGGGCAGGCTATGGCTACACCTTC	CSLSGAGYGYTF
TRBV7-8	TRBJ1-5	NA	NA	TGTGCCAGCAGCTTACGTATGGATCAGCCCCAGCATTTT	CASSLRMDQPQHF
TRBV10-3	TRBJ1-5	NA	NA	TGTGCCTCCACCGGGACTAGCGGCAATCAGCCCCAGCATTTT	CASTGTSGNQPQHF
TRBV12-3/TRBV12-4	TRBJ2-7	NA	few	TGTGCCAGCAGCTTAATCAGGGGAGGCTCCTACGAGCAGTACTTC	CASSLIRGGSYEQYF
TRBV19	TRBJ1-5	NA	NA	TGTGCCAGTAGTATAGCGGCAGGGCCGTTAAATCAGCCCCAGCATTTT	CASSIAAGPLNQPQHF
TRBV12-3/TRBV12-4	TRBJ1-3	NA	few	TGTGCCAGCAGTTTTATGCAGGGTGATGGAAACACCATATATTTT	CASSFMQGDGNTIYF
TRBV7-8	TRBJ2-7	TRBD2	many	TGTGCCAGCATCCGAATAGCGGGAGGGCCCGACGAGCAGTACTTC	CASIRIAGGPDEQYF
TRBV25-1	TRBJ2-5	NA	NA	TGTGCCAGCAGTGCTAAGGGGAGGGGGGGCCTGGAGACCCAGTACTTC	CASSAKGRGGLETQYF
TRBV10-2	TRBJ2-2	TRBD2	once	TGTGCCAGCAGCCAGGATGGGACTAGCGGGAGCGTCTCCGGGGAGCTGTTTTTT	CASSQDGTSGSVSGELFF
TRBV7-2	TRBJ2-7	TRBD1	NA	TGTGCCAGCAGCTTCCCGGGACAGGGGTTCTACGAGCAGTACTTC	CASSFPGQGFYEQYF
TRBV25-1	TRBJ2-2	TRBD1	many	TGTGCCAGCAGTGCCTTTACAGGGGGCTACACGAACACCGGGGAGCTGTTTTTT	CASSAFTGGYTNTGELFF
TRBV20-1	TRBJ2-7	NA	NA	TGCAGTGCTAGAAGGGGTGAAGCCTACGAGCAGTACTTC	CSARRGEAYEQYF
TRBV3-1	TRBJ2-2	NA	many	TGTGCCAGCAGCCAAGACACCAACACCGGGGAGCTGTTTTTT	CASSQDTNTGELFF
TRBV13	TRBJ1-2	NA	many	TGTGCCAGCAGCTTAGGCGATCAGGGGACCTATGGCTACACCTTC	CASSLGDQGTYGYTF
TRBV27	TRBJ1-2	NA	NA	TGTGCCAGCAGTTTATGGGGTGGGAGGAACTATGGCTACACCTTC	CASSLWGGRNYGYTF
TRBV20-1	TRBJ1-5	TRBD1	many	TGCAGTGCTAGAAGCCCGGGACAGGATAGCAATCAGCCCCAGCATTTT	CSARSPGQDSNQPQHF
TRBV20-1	TRBJ1-2	TRBD1	many	TGCAGTGCTATTCAGGGGGCGATGGGCTACACCTTC	CSAIQGAMGYTF